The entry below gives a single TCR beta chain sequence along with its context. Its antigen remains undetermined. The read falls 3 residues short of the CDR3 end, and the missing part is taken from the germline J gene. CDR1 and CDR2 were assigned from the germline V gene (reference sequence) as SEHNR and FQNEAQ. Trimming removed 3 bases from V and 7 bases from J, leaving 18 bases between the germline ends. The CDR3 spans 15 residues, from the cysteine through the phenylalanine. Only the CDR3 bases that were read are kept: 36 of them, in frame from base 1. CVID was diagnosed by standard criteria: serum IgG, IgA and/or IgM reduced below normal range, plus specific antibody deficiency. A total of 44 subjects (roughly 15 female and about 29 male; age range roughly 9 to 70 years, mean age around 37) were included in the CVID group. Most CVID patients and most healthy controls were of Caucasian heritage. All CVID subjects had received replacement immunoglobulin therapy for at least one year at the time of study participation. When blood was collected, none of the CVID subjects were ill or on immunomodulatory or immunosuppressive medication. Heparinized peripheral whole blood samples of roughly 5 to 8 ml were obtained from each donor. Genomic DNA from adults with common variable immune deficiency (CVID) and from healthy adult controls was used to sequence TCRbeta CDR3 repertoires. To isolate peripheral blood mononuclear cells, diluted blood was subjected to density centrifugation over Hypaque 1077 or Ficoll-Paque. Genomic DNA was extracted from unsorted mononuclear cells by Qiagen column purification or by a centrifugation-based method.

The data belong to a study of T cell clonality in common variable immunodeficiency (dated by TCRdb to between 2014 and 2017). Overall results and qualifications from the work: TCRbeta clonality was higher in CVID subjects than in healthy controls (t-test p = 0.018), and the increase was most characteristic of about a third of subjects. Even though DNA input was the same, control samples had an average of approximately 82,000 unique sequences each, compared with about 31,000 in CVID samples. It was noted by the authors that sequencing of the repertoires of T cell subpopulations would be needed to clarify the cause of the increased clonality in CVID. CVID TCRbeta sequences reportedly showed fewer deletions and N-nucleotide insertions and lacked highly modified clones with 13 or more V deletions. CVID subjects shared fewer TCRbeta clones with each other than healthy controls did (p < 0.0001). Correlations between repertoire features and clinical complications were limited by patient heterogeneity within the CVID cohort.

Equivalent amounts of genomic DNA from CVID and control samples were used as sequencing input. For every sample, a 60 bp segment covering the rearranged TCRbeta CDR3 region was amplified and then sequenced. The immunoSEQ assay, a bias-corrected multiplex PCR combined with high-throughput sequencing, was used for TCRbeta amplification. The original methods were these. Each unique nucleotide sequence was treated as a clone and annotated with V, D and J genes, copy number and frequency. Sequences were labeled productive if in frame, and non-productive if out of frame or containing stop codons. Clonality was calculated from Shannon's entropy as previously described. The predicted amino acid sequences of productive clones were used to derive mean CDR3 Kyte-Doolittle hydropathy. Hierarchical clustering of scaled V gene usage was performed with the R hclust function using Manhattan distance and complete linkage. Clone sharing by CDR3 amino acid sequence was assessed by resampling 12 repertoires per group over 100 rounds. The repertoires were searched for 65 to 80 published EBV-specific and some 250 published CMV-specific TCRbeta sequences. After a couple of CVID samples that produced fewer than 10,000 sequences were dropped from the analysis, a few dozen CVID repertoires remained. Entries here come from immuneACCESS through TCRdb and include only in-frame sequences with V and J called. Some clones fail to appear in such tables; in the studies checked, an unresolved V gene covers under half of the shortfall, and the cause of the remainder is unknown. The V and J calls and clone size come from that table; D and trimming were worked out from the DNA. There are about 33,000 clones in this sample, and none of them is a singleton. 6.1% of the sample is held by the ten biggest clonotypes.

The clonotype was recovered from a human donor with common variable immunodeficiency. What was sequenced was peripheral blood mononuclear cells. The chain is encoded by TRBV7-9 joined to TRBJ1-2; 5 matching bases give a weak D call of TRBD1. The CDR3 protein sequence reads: CASSLRGTGTIGYTF. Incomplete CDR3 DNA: TGTGCCAGCAGCTTGCGCGGGACCGGGACTATTGGC.